This T cell receptor beta chain was sequenced in a study of blood T cell repertoires in COVID-19 (dated by TCRdb to about 2020). For context, the study as a whole: Collaborator samples came from the United States, Italy and Spain and covered acute and convalescent phases of COVID-19. A freely available public database, intended as a resource for researchers studying the immune response to SARS-CoV-2, is where the repertoires were released. Subjects who had been exposed to COVID-19, were actively infected with it, or had recovered from it provided the deeply sampled blood TCRbeta repertoires that made up the dataset. Where HLA class I and class II types were available, the types were taken from metadata supplied by the sample provider, not from assay-based typing. Sample metadata almost always included a de-identified subject ID, COVID-19 status, age in years and sex. The prospective study material was composed of cDNA or gDNA derived from T cells, B-cell-depleted T cells, or PBMCs. Samples came from the ongoing ImmuneRACE study (first 160 participants) plus 1,254 subjects from 6 global collaborators.

This clone turned up a few times. The antigen it recognizes is unknown. Base qualities were left out, and no much larger clone turns up one base away. Clipping removes 5 bases from V and 6 bases from J, with 2 as the unmatched junction base count. CDR1 and CDR2, per the germline V gene, are SGHNT and YENEEA. Including cysteine and phenylalanine, the CDR3 has 13 amino acids. Of the read, only the CDR3 DNA is kept; its 39 bases are in frame from base 1. Collaborating institutions collected whole blood in K2EDTA tubes following their own protocols. Collaborator samples were shipped for TCRbeta analysis as frozen whole blood, isolated PBMCs, or DNA extracted from either sample type. What the work shows at the level of the full study, not this receptor alone: The amount of clinical and demographic metadata varied by source and participant and was provided uncurated.

TCRbeta CDR3 regions were amplified from genomic DNA by means of the immunoSEQ Assay, a bias-controlled multiplex PCR. The original methods were these. Nucleated cell counts per sample were estimated from amplification of reference gene primers within the assay. Sequence reads were collapsed and filtered to measure the absolute abundance of every unique TCRbeta CDR3 rearrangement. For each sample, productive Simpson clonality was calculated by taking the square root of Simpson's diversity index across productive rearrangements. This is the immuneACCESS table as TCRdb keeps it, with only in-frame sequences that have V and J called. A part of the clones is gone; compared with another copy, unresolved V genes explain less than half, and the rest is unexplained. V, J and clone size are those of that table, while D and trimming were read from the DNA. Here the sample has roughly 45,000 clones; approximately 87% occur a single time. Clones ranked in the top ten supply 10% to 15% of the sample.

What was sequenced was peripheral blood. The TCR originated in a human donor in a cohort sampled during active COVID-19. The chain is assembled from TRBV11-3 and TRBJ2-7; 12 junctional bases match TRBD1. At the DNA level, the sequence is TGTGCCAGCAGCAGGGACAGGGGGCGCGAGCAGTACTTC. Its translation is CASSRDRGREQYF.